One and the same sample provided the 27 T cell receptor beta chains below, sequenced in a study of T cell responses to AZD1222 COVID-19 vaccine. Data came from immunoSEQ multiplex PCR; TCRdb stores just in-frame clones and leaves some out. This sample has 150,000 to 170,000 clones, with about 92% found just once. Source: peripheral blood, taken on day 0 of AZD1222 vaccination. These receptors were collected from an adult in good health.

The chain combines TRBV27 with TRBJ2-1; TRBD1 aligns across 8 bases. V was pared by 5 bases and J by 5 bases, with 8 bases of the junction left unmatched. This CDR3 contains 15 residues. CDR1 is MNHEY, CDR2 SMNVEV, per germline (reference sequence). The CDR3 loop is CASSSGQGRHNEQFF. The CDR3 DNA reads as TGTGCCAGCAGTAGCGGACAGGGCCGACACAATGAGCAGTTCTTC.

The V gene is TRBV18, the J gene TRBJ2-7; 10 bases line up with TRBD2. The germline CDR1 and CDR2 sequences are KGHSH and LQKENI. CDR3 size: 18 residues. With 2 bases clipped from V and 1 base from J, the junction kept 11 bases outside the gene matches. DNA for the CDR3: TGTGCCAGCTCACCAACTGATAGCGGGGGGCCAAATTCCTACGAGCAGTACTTC. Its translation is CASSPTDSGGPNSYEQYF. The full variable domain, in which reference TRBV18 and TRBJ2-7 provide the parts outside the CDR3, is NAGVMQNPRHLVRRRGQEARLRCSPMKGHSHVYWYRQLPEEGLKFMVYLQKENIIDESGMPKERFSAEFPKEGPSILRIQQVVRGDSAAYFCASSPTDSGGPNSYEQYFGPGTRLTVT.

This chain uses TRBV9 with TRBJ1-5; no definite D call. Trimming took 0 bases from V and 2 from J, leaving 9 bases between them. The germline V gene encodes CDR1 SGDLS and CDR2 YYNGEE. The CDR3 totals 15 residues. The CDR3 reads CASSVGLVGNQPQHF. Written as DNA, the CDR3 is TGTGCCAGCAGCGTAGGACTGGTCGGCAATCAGCCCCAGCATTTT.

The chain uses TRBV5-1 and TRBJ2-6; 12 bases line up with TRBD1. Germline CDR1 and CDR2: SGHRS and YFSETQ. Unmatched junction bases numbered 15, after V lost 4 bases and J lost 4 bases. The CDR3 runs to 20 residues. The CDR3 DNA follows: TGCGCCAGCAGCCCCTACTTCGGGACAGGGGGCGGGTCAGGGGCCAACGTCCTGACTTTC. Translated: CASSPYFGTGGGSGANVLTF.

The chain carries TRBV19 and TRBJ1-3, with 7 bases fitting TRBD1. The germline V gene encodes CDR1 LNHDA and CDR2 SQIVND (reference sequence). This CDR3 spans 16 amino acids. Trimming at V came to 3 bases and at J to 4 bases, leaving 9 bases not matched to a gene. The CDR3 region has the DNA TGTGCCAGTAGTATCAACCCAGGGGGGTACGGAAACACCATATATTTT. Its translation is CASSINPGGYGNTIYF.

The V gene is TRBV28, the J gene TRBJ1-2, with D perhaps matching TRBD1 (5 bases). Germline CDR1 MDHEN, CDR2 SYDVKM. The V end was cut by 10 bases, the J end by 1 base, with 16 bases between. The CDR3 contains 14 residues. CDR3 sequence (DNA): TGTGCCACCCAGAGGGACGGAGTTAACTATGGCTACACCTTC. It is translated as CATQRDGVNYGYTF.

The chain's CDR3 is CASRGRGLLRKNSPLHF. The CDR3 DNA reads TGTGCCAGTAGGGGCAGGGGGCTGCTACGAAAAAATTCACCCCTCCACTTT. V is TRBV19 and J is TRBJ1-6, with 8 bases that match TRBD1. Germline trimming cut 6 bases from V and 7 bases from J; bases unmatched to any gene: 14. Germline V gene sequence: CDR1 LNHDA, CDR2 SQIVND (reference sequence). This CDR3 spans 17 amino acids.

The chain recombines TRBV2 with TRBJ2-7; D might be TRBD2 (6 bases). The germline CDR1 and CDR2 sequences are SNHLY and FYNNEI. Trimming cost V 1 base and J 0 bases, with 19 bases left between them. This CDR3 spans 18 amino acids. The CDR3 is CASSEEGSSGDRSYEQYF. DNA of the CDR3: TGTGCCAGCAGTGAAGAGGGCAGTTCGGGAGACCGCTCCTACGAGCAGTACTTC.

This CDR3 is CASSSLGVRTEAFF. In DNA form, the CDR3 reads TGTGCCAGCAGCTCCTTGGGGGTAAGGACTGAAGCTTTCTTT. The chain joins TRBV5-6 to TRBJ1-1; D possibly corresponds to TRBD1 (5 bases). The CDR3 loop spans 14 amino acids. Germline CDR1 reads SGHDT; CDR2 reads YYEEEE. V lost 3 bases to trimming and J lost 5 bases, with 14 bases between them.

The V call is TRBV19, the J call TRBJ1-1, with a possible D match to TRBD1 (5 bases). Germline V gene sequence: CDR1 LNHDA, CDR2 SQIVND (reference sequence). The CDR3 totals 14 residues. Trimming took 5 bases from V and 4 from J, leaving 14 bases between them. The CDR3 DNA is TGTGCCAGTAGTGGGGGACGGAGACGCACTGAAGCTTTCTTT. Translating gives CASSGGRRRTEAFF.

CDR3 region: CASSEGLAGGTDTQYF. DNA for the CDR3: TGCGCCAGCAGTGAAGGTCTAGCGGGGGGCACAGATACGCAGTATTTT. The V call is TRBV10-1, the J call TRBJ2-3, with 10 bases lining up with TRBD2. V lost 3 bases, J lost 1 base, and 4 bases stayed unmatched. The CDR3 totals 16 residues. Germline loops: CDR1 WNHNN, CDR2 SYGVQD (reference sequence).

The V gene is TRBV6-1, the J gene TRBJ1-3, with D tentatively TRBD1 (5 bases). V was shortened by 1 base and J by 3 bases, with 13 bases between the two germline ends. The germline V gene encodes CDR1 MNHNS and CDR2 SASEGT. CDR3 length: 16 residues. This CDR3 is CASSEGGASIGNTIYF. The CDR3 coding sequence is TGTGCCAGCAGTGAAGGGGGCGCGTCGATTGGAAACACCATATATTTT.

This rearrangement joins TRBV11-2 to TRBJ1-4; the D is unclear. CDR3 length: 15 amino acids. V was clipped by 5 bases and J by 3 bases, with 13 bases between them. Germline V gene lookup returns CDR1 SGHAT and CDR2 FQNNGV. CDR3 residues: CASSPTGQANEKLFF. The CDR3 nucleotides are TGTGCCAGCAGCCCAACGGGCCAAGCTAATGAAAAACTGTTTTTT.

The chain carries TRBV28 and TRBJ2-2; a weak D match, TRBD2 (6 bases). This CDR3 region has 15 residues. Germline V CDR1 and CDR2: MDHEN, SYDVKM. Trimming left V 4 bases short and J 8 bases short, with 17 bases between. This chain's CDR3 is CASSSHRRGLGELFF. The CDR3 nucleotides read TGTGCCAGCAGTTCCCATCGGCGGGGTCTAGGGGAGCTGTTTTTT.

This chain connects TRBV19 to TRBJ1-4; 7 nucleotides match TRBD1. The trim removed 6 bases at V and 8 bases at J, leaving 6 bases unmatched. This CDR3 has 13 amino acids. The V gene's germline CDR1 is LNHDA and CDR2 SQIVND (reference sequence). CDR3 sequence: CASSPGQQEKLFF. CDR3 coding DNA: TGTGCCAGTAGCCCGGGACAGCAGGAAAAACTGTTTTTT.

The gene calls are TRBV14 and TRBJ2-3; weak D call: TRBD1 (5 bases). Trimming removed 4 bases at V and 3 bases at J, with 20 bases between. The CDR3 runs to 17 residues. Looked up from germline, CDR1 is SGHDN and CDR2 is FVKESK. CDR3 coding DNA: TGTGCCAGCAGCCCTATGGGGAACAGGCACACGACAGATACGCAGTATTTT. This codes for CASSPMGNRHTTDTQYF.

J is TRBJ2-1 and V is TRBV5-1; the match to TRBD1 covers 9 bases. V trimming: 4 bases; J trimming: 3 bases; junction bases outside the gene matches: 5. Germline lookup yields CDR1 SGHRS and CDR2 YFSETQ. This CDR3 region has 15 residues. The CDR3 loop reads CASSPWGQGYNEQFF. The CDR3 coding sequence is TGCGCCAGCAGCCCCTGGGGACAGGGCTACAATGAGCAGTTCTTC. Complete variable domain (other parts from reference TRBV5-1 and TRBJ2-1): KAGVTQTPRYLIKTRGQQVTLSCSPISGHRSVSWYQQTPGQGLQFLFEYFSETQRNKGNFPGRFSGRQFSNSRSEMNVSTLELGDSALYLCASSPWGQGYNEQFFGPGTRLTVL.

This rearrangement joins TRBV27 to TRBJ2-1, with unresolved D. The CDR3 spans 12 residues. V was cut by 7 bases and J by 9 bases, with 13 bases left in between. Germline loops: CDR1 MNHEY, CDR2 SMNVEV (reference sequence). The CDR3 protein is CASNHRGREQFF. DNA for the CDR3: TGTGCCAGCAATCACCGAGGTCGTGAGCAGTTCTTC.

The chain's CDR3 is CAWSVRFDRGAYNEQFF. CDR3 sequence (DNA): TGTGCCTGGAGCGTTCGATTCGACAGGGGGGCCTACAATGAGCAGTTCTTC. This chain connects TRBV30 to TRBJ2-1; 9 bases line up with TRBD1. V gave up 3 bases and J gave up 2 bases; unmatched junction bases: 11. The CDR3 runs 17 residues. CDR1 is GTSNPN and CDR2 is SVGIG in the germline V gene (reference sequence).

The chain is built from TRBV23-1 and TRBJ1-4; 7 bases line up with TRBD1. TRBV23-1 is treated as an ORF (open reading frame) with a function not yet certain. This CDR3 is 17 amino acids long. With 5 bases clipped from V and 0 bases from J, the junction kept 9 bases outside the gene matches. CDR3: CASSGPGTEATNEKLFF. The CDR3 DNA follows: TGCGCCAGCAGTGGACCCGGGACAGAGGCAACTAATGAAAAACTGTTTTTT.

The chain links TRBV7-9 to TRBJ2-7; 9 bases map to TRBD1. The length of the CDR3 is 15 residues. V was clipped by 6 bases and J by 5 bases; unmatched bases: 11. Looked up from germline, CDR1 is SEHNR and CDR2 is FQNEAQ (reference sequence). DNA for the CDR3: TGTGCCAGCAGTTTTTACCGGGACAGGGTAGACGAGCAGTACTTC. Its translation is CASSFYRDRVDEQYF.

The chain recombines TRBV3-1 (or the pseudogene TRBV3-2) with TRBJ1-1; D is possibly TRBD1 (5 bases). Looked up from germline, CDR1 is LGHDT and CDR2 is YNNKEL (reference sequence). Between the trimmed V and J ends, which lost 0 bases and 10 bases, there was a span of 9 bases. The CDR3 extends over 12 amino acids. The CDR3 nucleotides are TGTGCCAGCAGCCAAGAGGGGGGGGGAGCTTTCTTT. This sequence encodes CASSQEGGGAFF.

The chain joins TRBV2 to TRBJ1-5; D gene unclear. Germline CDR1 is SNHLY and CDR2 is FYNNEI. The CDR3 length is 14 residues. Deletions cut 4 bases from V and 4 bases from J, with 11 bases between. CDR3 sequence: CASSGSQLNQPQHF. The CDR3 nucleotides read TGTGCCAGCAGTGGAAGTCAGTTGAATCAGCCCCAGCATTTT.

The gene calls are TRBV29-1 and TRBJ1-5; D gene ambiguous. Germline lookup yields CDR1 SQVTM and CDR2 ANQGSEA. This CDR3 has 12 amino acids. V was cut by 8 bases and J by 4 bases, with 12 bases left in between. CDR3 nucleotide sequence: TGCAGCCCCACTCAAGGGAATCAGCCCCAGCATTTT. It is translated as CSPTQGNQPQHF.

The J gene is TRBJ2-5, the V gene TRBV3-1 (or the pseudogene TRBV3-2); 9 nucleotides align to TRBD1. V shed 3 bases, J shed 10 bases, and the junction held 18 bases outside the gene matches. Germline V lookup: CDR1 LGHDT, CDR2 YNNKEL (reference sequence). The CDR3 length is 17 residues. In DNA, the CDR3 is TGTGCCAGCAGCCACGAAACAGGGGGCGGTCCGGGTGGGATCCAGTACTTC. Translated: CASSHETGGGPGGIQYF.

The chain employs TRBV3-1 (or the pseudogene TRBV3-2) and TRBJ1-1; 9 nucleotides align to TRBD1. Germline V CDR1 and CDR2: LGHDT, YNNKEL (reference sequence). The CDR3 has 14 residues. The J segment lost 2 bases and the V segment lost 4 bases, leaving 2 bases of the junction unmatched. CDR3 sequence (DNA): TGTGCCAGCAGCCTAACAGGGGGCAACACTGAAGCTTTCTTT. This translates into CASSLTGGNTEAFF.

The V and J genes are TRBV5-6 and TRBJ2-7; D is unresolved. Germline CDR1 SGHDT, CDR2 YYEEEE. CDR3 length: 16 amino acids. V was trimmed by 3 bases and J by 3 bases, leaving 19 bases between them. The CDR3 here is CASSSPVGPRVYEQYF. CDR3 nucleotide sequence: TGTGCCAGCAGCTCCCCTGTGGGTCCCCGGGTCTACGAGCAGTACTTC. The whole variable domain, remainder taken from reference TRBV5-6 and TRBJ2-7, is DAGVTQSPTHLIKTRGQQVTLRCSPKSGHDTVSWYQQALGQGPQFIFQYYEEEERQRGNFPDRFSGHQFPNYSSELNVNALLLGDSALYLCASSSPVGPRVYEQYFGPGTRLTVT.